This TCR beta chain was captured in a study of T cell clonotyping in hematopoietic cell transplantation. Concerning this clone itself: What it binds is not known.

The length of the CDR3 is 15 residues. Germline-derived CDR1 and CDR2 are SGHRS and YFSETQ. V was pared by 0 bases and J by 2 bases, with 4 bases of the junction left unmatched. The protocol was immunoSEQ multiplex PCR, while the TCRdb copy is restricted to in-frame clones and leaves out a portion. Found here are some 4,400 clones, 75% to 80% of them singletons; the top ten hold around 25%. Study-level points and caveats: Higher Inverse Simpson Index values in graft donor and pretransplant recipient predicted broader posttransplant TCR diversity. At the given depth, recipient repertoires were over 95% de novo clonotypes. After transplant, recipient diversity fell while pathologically expanded clonotypes grew through day 180.

This receptor was obtained from a female patient in her 50s who had an allogeneic stem cell transplant from an unrelated donor, so the T cells may come from the graft donor. Some clones in this sample may be carry-over from other donors' samples. This sequence joins TRBV5-1 and TRBJ2-7, with 8 bases lining up with TRBD1. The starting material was peripheral blood mononuclear cells, obtained 100 days after allogeneic stem cell transplant. This CDR3 is CASSLGQGFTYEQYF. The CDR3, as DNA: TGCGCCAGCAGCTTGGGACAGGGGTTTACCTACGAGCAGTACTTC.